This T cell receptor (beta chain) stems from a study of shared clonotypes between healthy human individuals. Overall study findings and caveats: As a rule, naive subsets had a larger estimated richness than memory subsets. Non-shared clonotypes had lower generation probabilities than clonotypes shared by all four sorted-subset donors.

Worth noting for this clone: As yet, its antigen is unknown.

All of the donors resided in Nashville, Tennessee, and each was a Caucasian adult. The authors distributed each subset's genomic DNA evenly over several immunoSEQ plates. Data came from immunoSEQ multiplex PCR; TCRdb stores just in-frame clones and leaves some out. This table holds about 670,000 clones, 72% found once. This CDR3 is built from 15 residues. The trim removed 8 bases at V and 6 bases at J, leaving 9 bases unmatched. The V and J genes are TRBV23-1 and TRBJ1-6; 8 bases are shared with TRBD1. TRBV23-1 is assigned to the ORF class and has an uncertain function. Sequencing used memory CD4+ T cells sorted from blood. Sample subset: CD45RA-negative fraction. The receptor's source is a woman in her thirties in good health. The CDR3 DNA sequence: TGCGCCAGCCCTACCAGGGGGCGCCGTAATTCACCCCTCCACTTT. Translated: CASPTRGRRNSPLHF.